A selection of T cell receptor beta chains follows, all from one sample in a study of T cell repertoires in cytomegalovirus infection. These TCRs are of unknown antigen specificity. TCRdb passed the reads through MiXCR, listing each CDR3 protein once. Here the sample spans tens of thousands of distinct CDR3 sequences, approximately 43% being singletons. Sequenced here: CD8+ T cells from cultured PBMCs, sampled from culture after CMV antigen stimulation. The receptors here all came from a human donor in good health (CMV status not recorded). Some clones in this sample may be carry-over from other donors' samples. CDR3s include the opening cysteine and the closing phenylalanine or tryptophan. D genes are given only for firm matches. Clone sizes are given selectively: once, few, many, or a class where the clone is expanded.

TRBV7-8,.,TRBJ1-5,.,CASSLAGANNQPQHF,TGTGCCAGCAGCTTAGCAGGGGCCAACAATCAGCCCCAGCATTTT
TRBV11-2,many,TRBJ2-3,TRBD2,CASSQQGSRLAGGPFTDTQYF,TGTGCCAGCAGTCAGCAGGGAAGTAGACTAGCGGGGGGCCCCTTCACAGATACGCAGTATTTT
TRBV7-3,.,TRBJ2-1,TRBD2,CASSFGTSVYNEQFF,TGTGCCAGCAGCTTCGGGACTAGCGTATACAATGAGCAGTTCTTC
TRBV20-1,.,TRBJ1-3,TRBD1,CSARYRDRDSGNTIYF,TGCAGTGCTAGATACCGAGACAGGGACTCTGGAAACACCATATATTTT
TRBV19,few,TRBJ1-5,TRBD1,CASSIKGQRSNQPQHF,TGTGCCAGTAGTATTAAGGGACAGCGTAGCAATCAGCCCCAGCATTTT
TRBV10-3,.,TRBJ2-2,TRBD2,CAINPGLAGVTGELFF,TGTGCCATCAACCCGGGACTAGCGGGAGTTACCGGGGAGCTGTTTTTT
TRBV20-1,few,TRBJ1-2,.,CSARSTRDYGYTF,TGCAGTGCTAGGTCGACGCGGGACTATGGCTACACCTTC
TRBV4-3,once,TRBJ2-7,TRBD2,CASSQVTSGKYEQYF,TGCGCCAGCAGCCAAGTGACTAGCGGGAAATACGAGCAGTACTTC
TRBV29-1,.,TRBJ1-2,.,CSVEDAPGIKAFDYGYTF,TGCAGCGTTGAAGATGCACCAGGGATAAAAGCGTTCGATTATGGCTACACCTTC
TRBV12-3/TRBV12-4,.,TRBJ1-4,.,CASTTGYATNEKLFF,TGTGCCAGCACCACAGGGTATGCAACTAATGAAAAACTGTTTTTT
TRBV27,.,TRBJ1-2,.,CASSLSLSTSTYGYTF,TGTGCCAGCAGTTTAAGCTTGAGTACGTCTACCTATGGCTACACCTTC
TRBV27,.,TRBJ2-1,.,CASSLGIAEPQFF,TGTGCCAGCAGTTTAGGGATAGCGGAGCCGCAGTTCTTC
TRBV6-5,.,TRBJ2-1,.,CASSYSGSYNEQFF,TGTGCCAGCAGTTACTCTGGCAGTTACAATGAGCAGTTCTTC
TRBV7-6,few,TRBJ2-6,.,CASSFGGVSGANVLTF,TGTGCCAGCAGCTTCGGGGGCGTCTCTGGGGCCAACGTCCTGACTTTC
TRBV7-2,.,TRBJ2-1,.,CASSPSGPSYNEQFF,TGTGCCAGCAGCCCTTCAGGTCCCTCCTACAATGAGCAGTTCTTC
TRBV7-4,.,TRBJ2-3,TRBD1,CASPTGQGTQYF,TGTGCCAGCCCGACAGGGCAGGGTACGCAGTATTTT
TRBV7-2,few,TRBJ1-4,.,CASSLNGFGEKLFF,TGTGCCAGCAGCTTAAATGGATTCGGGGAAAAACTGTTTTTT
TRBV7-6,.,TRBJ2-1,TRBD2,CASSSGTSGIFSYNEQFF,TGTGCCAGCAGCTCCGGGACTAGCGGGATTTTCTCCTACAATGAGCAGTTCTTC
TRBV9,few,TRBJ1-1,.,CASSARQDGTEAFF,TGTGCCAGCAGCGCCAGACAGGACGGCACTGAAGCTTTCTTT
TRBV7-6,.,TRBJ1-2,.,CASSNDIYGYTF,TGTGCCAGCAGCAACGACATCTATGGCTACACCTTC
TRBV7-8,few,TRBJ1-4,.,CASSRGSGSATNEKLFF,TGTGCCAGCAGCCGGGGGAGCGGCTCAGCGACTAATGAAAAACTGTTTTTT
TRBV11-3,.,TRBJ2-5,.,CASSLGPGETQYF,TGTGCCAGCAGCTTAGGACCGGGGGAGACCCAGTACTTC
TRBV11-2,.,TRBJ2-7,TRBD2,CASSLEKAGGSYEQYF,TGTGCCAGCAGCTTAGAAAAGGCGGGGGGATCCTACGAGCAGTACTTC
TRBV27,.,TRBJ2-5,.,CASSYALRETQYF,TGTGCCAGCAGTTACGCTCTTAGGGAGACCCAGTACTTC
TRBV10-3,few,TRBJ1-5,.,CAISDRTDNQPQHF,TGTGCCATCAGTGATAGGACAGATAATCAGCCCCAGCATTTT
TRBV4-2,.,TRBJ2-7,TRBD2,CASSPGLADYEQYF,TGTGCCAGCAGCCCGGGACTAGCGGACTACGAGCAGTACTTC
TRBV5-5,.,TRBJ1-1,.,CASSSTRLTEAFF,TGTGCCAGCAGCTCGACAAGGCTTACTGAAGCTTTCTTT
TRBV14,few,TRBJ2-1,.,CASSQGRYNEQFF,TGTGCCAGCAGCCAAGGACGCTACAATGAGCAGTTCTTC